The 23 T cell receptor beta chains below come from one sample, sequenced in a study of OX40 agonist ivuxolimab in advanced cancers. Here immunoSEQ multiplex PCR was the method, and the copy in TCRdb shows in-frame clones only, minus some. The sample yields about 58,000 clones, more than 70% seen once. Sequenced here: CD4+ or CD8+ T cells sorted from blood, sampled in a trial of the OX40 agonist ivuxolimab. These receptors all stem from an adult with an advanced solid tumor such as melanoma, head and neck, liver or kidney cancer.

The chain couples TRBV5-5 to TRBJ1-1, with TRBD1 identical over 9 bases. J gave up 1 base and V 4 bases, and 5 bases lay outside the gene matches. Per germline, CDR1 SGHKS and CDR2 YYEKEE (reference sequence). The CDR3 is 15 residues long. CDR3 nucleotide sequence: TGTGCCAGCAGCCCTACAGGGGGCGCGAACACTGAAGCTTTCTTT. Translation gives CASSPTGGANTEAFF.

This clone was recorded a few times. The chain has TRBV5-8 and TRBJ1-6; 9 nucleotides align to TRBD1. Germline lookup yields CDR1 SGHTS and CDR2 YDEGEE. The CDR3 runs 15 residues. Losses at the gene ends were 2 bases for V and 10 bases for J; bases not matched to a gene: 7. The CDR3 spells CASSFYTGGDSPLHF. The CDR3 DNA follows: TGTGCCAGCAGCTTCTACACAGGGGGCGACTCACCCCTCCACTTT.

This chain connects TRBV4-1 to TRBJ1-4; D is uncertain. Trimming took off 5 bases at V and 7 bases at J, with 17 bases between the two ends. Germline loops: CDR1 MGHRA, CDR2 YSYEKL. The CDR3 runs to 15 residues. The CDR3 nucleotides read TGCGCCAGCAGCAGCAACAACGCCGGAGGTGAAAAACTGTTTTTT. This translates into CASSSNNAGGEKLFF.

CDR3 sequence reads: CAISEPGRVSSYEQYF. CDR3 in DNA: TGTGCCATCAGTGAGCCCGGCCGGGTAAGCTCCTACGAGCAGTACTTC. The chain joins TRBV10-3 to TRBJ2-7; no clear D gene. Trimming removed 2 bases at V and 0 bases at J, with 14 bases between. The CDR3 has 16 amino acids. Germline lookup yields CDR1 ENHRY and CDR2 SYGVKD.

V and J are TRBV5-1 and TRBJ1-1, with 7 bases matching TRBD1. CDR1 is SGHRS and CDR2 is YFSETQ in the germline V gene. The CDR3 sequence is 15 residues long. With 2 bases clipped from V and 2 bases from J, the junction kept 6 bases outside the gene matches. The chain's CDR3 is CASSFAGTENTEAFF. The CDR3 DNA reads TGCGCCAGCAGCTTCGCCGGGACAGAAAACACTGAAGCTTTCTTT. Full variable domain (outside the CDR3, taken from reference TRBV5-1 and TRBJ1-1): KAGVTQTPRYLIKTRGQQVTLSCSPISGHRSVSWYQQTPGQGLQFLFEYFSETQRNKGNFPGRFSGRQFSNSRSEMNVSTLELGDSALYLCASSFAGTENTEAFFGQGTRLTVV.

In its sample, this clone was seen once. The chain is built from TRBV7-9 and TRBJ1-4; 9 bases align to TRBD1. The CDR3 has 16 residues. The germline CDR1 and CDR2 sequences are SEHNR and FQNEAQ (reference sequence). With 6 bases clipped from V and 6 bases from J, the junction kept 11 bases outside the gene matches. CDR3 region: CASSPGQGQGHEKLFF. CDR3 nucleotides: TGTGCCAGCAGTCCGGGACAGGGTCAGGGGCATGAAAAACTGTTTTTT.

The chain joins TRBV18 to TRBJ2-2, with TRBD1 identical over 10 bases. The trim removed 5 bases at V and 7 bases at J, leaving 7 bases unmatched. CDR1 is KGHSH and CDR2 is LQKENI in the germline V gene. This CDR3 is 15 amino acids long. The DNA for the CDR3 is TGTGCCAGCTCATCGGGACAGGGGTTTAACGGGGAGCTGTTTTTT. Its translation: CASSSGQGFNGELFF.

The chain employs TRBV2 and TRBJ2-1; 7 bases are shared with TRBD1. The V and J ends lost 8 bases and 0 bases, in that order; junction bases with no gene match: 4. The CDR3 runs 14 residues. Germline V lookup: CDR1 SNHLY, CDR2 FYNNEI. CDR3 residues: CASRGGISYNEQFF. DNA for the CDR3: TGTGCCAGCCGAGGGGGCATCTCCTACAATGAGCAGTTCTTC.

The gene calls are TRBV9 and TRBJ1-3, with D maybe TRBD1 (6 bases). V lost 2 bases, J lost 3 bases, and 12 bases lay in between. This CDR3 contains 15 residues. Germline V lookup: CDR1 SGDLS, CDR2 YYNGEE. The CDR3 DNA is TGTGCCAGCAGCGTTGAAGGCAGGGGTGGAAACACCATATATTTT. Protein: CASSVEGRGGNTIYF. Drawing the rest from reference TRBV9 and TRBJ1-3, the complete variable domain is DSGVTQTPKHLITATGQRVTLRCSPRSGDLSVYWYQQSLDQGLQFLIQYYNGEERAKGNILERFSAQQFPDLHSELNLSSLELGDSALYFCASSVEGRGGNTIYFGEGSWLTVV.

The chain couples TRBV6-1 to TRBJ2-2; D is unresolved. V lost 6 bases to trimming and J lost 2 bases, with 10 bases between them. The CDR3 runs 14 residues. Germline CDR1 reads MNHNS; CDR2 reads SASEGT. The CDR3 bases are TGTGCCAGCAGCCTACTGTCTAACACCGGGGAGCTGTTTTTT. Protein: CASSLLSNTGELFF.

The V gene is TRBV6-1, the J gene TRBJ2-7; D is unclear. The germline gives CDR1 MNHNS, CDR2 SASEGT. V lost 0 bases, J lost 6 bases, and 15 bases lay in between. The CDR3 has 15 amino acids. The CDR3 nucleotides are TGTGCCAGCAGTGAAGCGTCGGCAGGTGATCCCGAGCAGTACTTC. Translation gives CASSEASAGDPEQYF.

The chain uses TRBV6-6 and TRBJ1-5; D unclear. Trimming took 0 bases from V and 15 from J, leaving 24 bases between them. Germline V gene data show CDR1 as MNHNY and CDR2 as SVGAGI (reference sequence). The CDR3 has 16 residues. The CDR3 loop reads CASSYSPGSGDQRWHF. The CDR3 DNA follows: TGTGCCAGCAGTTACTCGCCCGGGTCTGGTGATCAGCGCTGGCATTTT.

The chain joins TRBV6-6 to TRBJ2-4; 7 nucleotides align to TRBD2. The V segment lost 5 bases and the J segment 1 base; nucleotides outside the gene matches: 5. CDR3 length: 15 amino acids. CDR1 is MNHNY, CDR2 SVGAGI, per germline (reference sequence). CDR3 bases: TGTGCCAGCAGTGTCTCCGGGGGGGCCAAAAACATTCAGTACTTC. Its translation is CASSVSGGAKNIQYF.

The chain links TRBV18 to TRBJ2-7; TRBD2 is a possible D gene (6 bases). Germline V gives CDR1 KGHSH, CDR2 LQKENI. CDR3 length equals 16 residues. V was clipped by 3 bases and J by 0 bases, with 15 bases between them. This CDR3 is CASSPLGTGDSYEQYF. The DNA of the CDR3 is TGTGCCAGCTCACCGCTAGGGACTGGCGACTCCTACGAGCAGTACTTC.

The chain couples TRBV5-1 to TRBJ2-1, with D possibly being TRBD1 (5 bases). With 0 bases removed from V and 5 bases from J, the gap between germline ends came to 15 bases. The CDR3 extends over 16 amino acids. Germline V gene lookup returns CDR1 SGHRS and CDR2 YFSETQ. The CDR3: CASSLEGQTLDNEQFF. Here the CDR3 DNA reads TGCGCCAGCAGCTTGGAGGGGCAGACCCTTGACAATGAGCAGTTCTTC.

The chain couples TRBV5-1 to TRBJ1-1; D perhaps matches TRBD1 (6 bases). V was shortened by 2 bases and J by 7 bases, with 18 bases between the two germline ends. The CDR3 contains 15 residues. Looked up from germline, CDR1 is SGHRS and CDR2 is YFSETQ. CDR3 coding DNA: TGCGCCAGCAGCTTTTCTGGACAGAGCCGCGTTGAAGCTTTCTTT. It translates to CASSFSGQSRVEAFF. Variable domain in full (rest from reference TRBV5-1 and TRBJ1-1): KAGVTQTPRYLIKTRGQQVTLSCSPISGHRSVSWYQQTPGQGLQFLFEYFSETQRNKGNFPGRFSGRQFSNSRSEMNVSTLELGDSALYLCASSFSGQSRVEAFFGQGTRLTVV.

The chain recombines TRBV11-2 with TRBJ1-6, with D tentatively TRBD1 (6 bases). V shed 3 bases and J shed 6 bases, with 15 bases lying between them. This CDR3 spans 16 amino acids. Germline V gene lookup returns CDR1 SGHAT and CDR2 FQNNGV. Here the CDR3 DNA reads TGTGCCAGCAGCTTGGGAGTGGGGGCGTTTAATTCACCCCTCCACTTT. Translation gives CASSLGVGAFNSPLHF. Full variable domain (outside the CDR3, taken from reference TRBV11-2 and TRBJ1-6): EAGVAQSPRYKIIEKRQSVAFWCNPISGHATLYWYQQILGQGPKLLIQFQNNGVVDDSQLPKDRFSAERLKGVDSTLKIQPAKLEDSAVYLCASSLGVGAFNSPLHFGNGTRLTVT.

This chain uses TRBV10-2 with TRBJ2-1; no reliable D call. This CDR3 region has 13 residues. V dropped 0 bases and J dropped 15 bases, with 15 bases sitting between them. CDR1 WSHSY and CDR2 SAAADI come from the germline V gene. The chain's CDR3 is CASSESRIMSPFF. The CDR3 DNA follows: TGCGCCAGCAGTGAGTCGCGTATAATGAGTCCGTTCTTC.

The DNA for the CDR3 is TGTGCCAGCAGCTTAGTGGGCCTTGTGGAGACCCAGTACTTC. It is translated as CASSLVGLVETQYF. The rearrangement uses TRBV7-2 and TRBJ2-5; D is ambiguous. The CDR3 extends over 14 amino acids. Germline CDR1 SGHTA, CDR2 FQGNSA. V was cut by 1 base and J by 5 bases, with 11 bases left in between.

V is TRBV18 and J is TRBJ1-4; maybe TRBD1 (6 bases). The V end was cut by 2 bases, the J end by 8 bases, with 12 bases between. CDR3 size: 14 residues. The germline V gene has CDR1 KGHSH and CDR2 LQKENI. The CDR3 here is CASSPGTGSEKLFF. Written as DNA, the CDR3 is TGTGCCAGCTCACCAGGCACAGGGTCGGAAAAACTGTTTTTT.

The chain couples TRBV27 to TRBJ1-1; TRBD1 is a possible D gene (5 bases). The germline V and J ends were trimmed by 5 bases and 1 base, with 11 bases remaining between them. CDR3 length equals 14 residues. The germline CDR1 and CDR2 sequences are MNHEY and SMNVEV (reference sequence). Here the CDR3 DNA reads TGTGCCAGCAGTCCCTGGACACAGAACACTGAAGCTTTCTTT. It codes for CASSPWTQNTEAFF.

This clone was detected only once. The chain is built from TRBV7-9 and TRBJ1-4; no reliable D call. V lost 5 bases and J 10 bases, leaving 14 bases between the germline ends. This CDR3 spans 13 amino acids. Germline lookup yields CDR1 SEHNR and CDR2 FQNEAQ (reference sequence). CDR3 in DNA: TGTGCCAGCAGCCCCGTCCAAAGAGGAAAACTGTTTTTT. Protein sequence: CASSPVQRGKLFF.

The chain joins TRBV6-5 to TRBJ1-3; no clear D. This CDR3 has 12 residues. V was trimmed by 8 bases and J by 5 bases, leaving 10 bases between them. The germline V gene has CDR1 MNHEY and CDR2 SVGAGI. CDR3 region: CASDLNRNTIYF. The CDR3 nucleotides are TGTGCCAGCGACCTGAACAGAAACACCATATATTTT.